Following are 32 T cell receptor beta chains from one sample sequenced in a study of cytomegalovirus exposure and HLA in healthy donors. The PCR employed 60 Vbeta primers together with 13 Jbeta primers. Clones were read by immunoSEQ multiplex PCR, and TCRdb kept only the in-frame ones, dropping some. The sample records approximately 190,000 clones, more than 65% being singletons. Input material: PBMCs. These receptors were collected from a man in his forties or fifties in good health and CMV-seronegative.

The chain carries TRBV10-3 and TRBJ2-4, with D perhaps matching TRBD2 (5 bases). The germline CDR1 and CDR2 sequences are ENHRY and SYGVKD. The CDR3 contains 13 residues. Trimming took off 4 bases at V and 5 bases at J, with 9 bases between the two ends. In DNA, the CDR3 is TGTGCCATCAGTGGTTCGGAGGAAAACATTCAGTACTTC. Its translation is CAISGSEENIQYF.

V usage is TRBV19 and J usage is TRBJ2-1; 8 bases match TRBD1. V trimming: 7 bases; J trimming: 9 bases; junction bases outside the gene matches: 8. Germline V CDR1 and CDR2: LNHDA, SQIVND (reference sequence). CDR3 length: 13 residues. The CDR3 loop is CASTSRDRSEQFF. CDR3 bases: TGTGCCAGTACCTCCCGGGACAGGAGTGAGCAGTTCTTC. The variable domain in full, with the rest retrieved from reference TRBV19 and TRBJ2-1, is DGGITQSPKYLFRKEGQNVTLSCEQNLNHDAMYWYRQDPGQGLRLIYYSQIVNDFQKGDIAEGYSVSREKKESFPLTVTSAQKNPTAFYLCASTSRDRSEQFFGPGTRLTVL.

The chain links TRBV6-6 to TRBJ1-1; a weak D match, TRBD1 (5 bases). Germline CDR1 MNHNY, CDR2 SVGAGI (reference sequence). CDR3 length: 12 residues. V lost 7 bases, J lost 3 bases, and 9 bases lay in between. Here the CDR3 DNA reads TGTGCCAGCATGGGGGAGGACACTGAAGCTTTCTTT. As protein: CASMGEDTEAFF.

Only a few counts were recorded for this clone. This chain uses TRBV4-3 with TRBJ1-2; unclear D gene. The germline gives CDR1 LGHNA, CDR2 YSLEER. Trimming left V 4 bases short and J 5 bases short, with 11 bases between. The CDR3 extends over 13 amino acids. The CDR3 spells CASSLDGEYGYTF. CDR3 nucleotides: TGCGCCAGCAGCCTTGACGGAGAATATGGCTACACCTTC.

This clone was seen just once. This rearrangement joins TRBV4-3 to TRBJ2-5; 8 bases map to TRBD2. This CDR3 region has 13 residues. Germline V CDR1 and CDR2: LGHNA, YSLEER. The V and J ends lost 0 bases and 11 bases, in that order; junction bases with no gene match: 5. The CDR3 reads CASSQDRGLEQYF. The CDR3 DNA reads TGCGCCAGCAGCCAAGATAGGGGACTAGAGCAGTACTTC.

This chain connects TRBV13 to TRBJ2-7, with TRBD1 identical over 10 bases. CDR3 length: 15 residues. J gave up 7 bases and V 4 bases, and 10 bases lay outside the gene matches. The germline CDR1 and CDR2 sequences are PRHDT and FYEKMQ (reference sequence). CDR3 region: CASSSPRQGAREQYF. The CDR3 nucleotides are TGTGCCAGCAGCTCTCCTCGACAGGGGGCGAGGGAGCAGTACTTC.

Comment on this clone: A junction boundary mismatches the germline segment, possibly from a read error. V gene TRBV7-2 combines with J gene TRBJ2-5; a possible D gene is TRBD1 (6 bases). CDR1 and CDR2 from the germline V gene are SGHTA and FQGNSA. The CDR3 spans 15 residues. The CDR3 nucleotides are TGTGCCAGCAGCCCCCAGGGGCAACCTAAAGAGGCCCAGTACTTC. Translation gives CASSPQGQPKEAQYF.

A few counts support this clone. The rearrangement joins TRBV4-3 to TRBJ2-2; maybe TRBD1 (6 bases). Germline loops: CDR1 LGHNA, CDR2 YSLEER. The CDR3 consists of 14 residues. Trimming removed 3 bases at V and 5 bases at J, with 10 bases between. CDR3 nucleotides: TGCGCCAGCAGCCAGACCACAGGGACCGGGGAGCTGTTTTTT. Its protein is CASSQTTGTGELFF.

This clone was seen a few times. The chain couples TRBV7-7 to TRBJ1-6; tentatively, D is TRBD1 (5 bases). The germline gives CDR1 SSHAT, CDR2 FNYEAQ (reference sequence). The CDR3 loop spans 14 amino acids. Trimming pared 2 bases from V and 6 bases from J, leaving 8 bases between. Here the CDR3 reads CASSLTQGNSPLHF. CDR3 DNA sequence: TGTGCCAGCAGCTTAACCCAGGGTAATTCACCCCTCCACTTT.

This clone was seen a handful of times. The chain has TRBV19 and TRBJ1-2, with D unclear. Germline V gene lookup returns CDR1 LNHDA and CDR2 SQIVND (reference sequence). V was pared by 4 bases and J by 7 bases, with 16 bases between. The CDR3 covers 14 residues. CDR3 residues: CASSNGRVGSGYTF. The DNA of the CDR3 is TGTGCCAGTAGTAATGGGCGGGTAGGAAGTGGCTACACCTTC. The variable domain in full, completed from reference TRBV19 and TRBJ1-2, reads DGGITQSPKYLFRKEGQNVTLSCEQNLNHDAMYWYRQDPGQGLRLIYYSQIVNDFQKGDIAEGYSVSREKKESFPLTVTSAQKNPTAFYLCASSNGRVGSGYTFGSGTRLTVV.

J is TRBJ1-4 and V is TRBV7-9; D possibly corresponds to TRBD1 (6 bases). This CDR3 comprises 13 residues. CDR1 and CDR2 (germline): SEHNR, FQNEAQ (reference sequence). Trimming removed 6 bases at V and 5 bases at J, with 10 bases between. CDR3 sequence (DNA): TGTGCCAGCAGATCCAGGGGAAATGAAAAACTGTTTTTT. Residues: CASRSRGNEKLFF.

This clone occurred a few times. The identical CDR3 is also encoded by other nucleotide sequences in the sample. The CDR3 sequence: CAISESGGSYNEQFF. The CDR3 DNA sequence: TGTGCCATCAGTGAGTCAGGGGGATCCTACAATGAGCAGTTCTTC. V gene TRBV10-3 combines with J gene TRBJ2-1; the D gene is possibly TRBD1 (6 bases). The CDR3 has 15 amino acids. Germline V CDR1 and CDR2: ENHRY, SYGVKD. V lost 0 bases to trimming and J lost 1 base, with 7 bases between them.

This clone was observed once. The J gene is TRBJ2-6, the V gene TRBV29-1; maybe TRBD1 (6 bases). Per germline, CDR1 SQVTM and CDR2 ANQGSEA. The length of the CDR3 is 16 residues. The germline V and J ends were trimmed by 6 bases and 0 bases, with 15 bases remaining between them. The CDR3 protein is CSVARDIDSGANVLTF. CDR3 DNA: TGCAGCGTCGCCCGGGACATAGACTCTGGGGCCAACGTCCTGACTTTC.

The chain has TRBV7-8 and TRBJ1-5, with TRBD1 identical over 10 bases. Germline loops: CDR1 SGHVS, CDR2 FQNEAQ. Losses at the gene ends were 5 bases for V and 1 base for J; bases not matched to a gene: 11. The CDR3 length is 18 residues. The chain's CDR3 is CASSVGQGNLMSNQPQHF. DNA of the CDR3: TGTGCCAGCAGCGTGGGACAGGGGAACCTTATGAGCAATCAGCCCCAGCATTTT.

V and J are TRBV7-2 and TRBJ1-1; D is unresolved. The V gene's germline CDR1 is SGHTA and CDR2 FQGNSA. Trimming took 4 bases from V and 0 from J, leaving 6 bases between them. The CDR3 sequence is 13 residues long. The CDR3 DNA follows: TGTGCCAGCAGCTCTAGTTTGAACACTGAAGCTTTCTTT. This encodes CASSSSLNTEAFF.

The chain combines TRBV7-2 with TRBJ2-2, with unresolved D. The CDR3 is 15 amino acids. V lost 5 bases to trimming and J lost 7 bases, with 17 bases between them. The germline V gene encodes CDR1 SGHTA and CDR2 FQGNSA. CDR3 bases: TGTGCCAGCAGCCCTGGTGGTGGCCCTGGCGGGGAGCTGTTTTTT. This encodes CASSPGGGPGGELFF. The full variable domain, with the rest looked up from reference TRBV7-2 and TRBJ2-2, is GAGVSQSPSNKVTEKGKDVELRCDPISGHTALYWYRQSLGQGLEFLIYFQGNSAPDKSGLPSDRFSAERTGGSVSTLTIQRTQQEDSAVYLCASSPGGGPGGELFFGEGSRLTVL.

V usage is TRBV6-1 and J usage is TRBJ1-5, with D unresolved. CDR3 length: 15 residues. Germline-derived CDR1 and CDR2 are MNHNS and SASEGT. Trimming stripped 6 bases from V and 1 base from J, with 13 bases between. DNA of the CDR3: TGTGCCAGCAGAAGTCAGGAGGTAAGCAATCAGCCCCAGCATTTT. Its translation is CASRSQEVSNQPQHF.

The chain combines TRBV7-2 with TRBJ2-5; 9 positions match TRBD1. Unmatched junction bases numbered 7, after V lost 2 bases and J lost 3 bases. Germline values: CDR1 SGHTA, CDR2 FQGNSA. This CDR3 spans 16 amino acids. CDR3 region: CASSLTGWTGEETQYF. In nucleotides, the CDR3 is TGTGCCAGCAGCTTAACCGGCTGGACAGGGGAAGAGACCCAGTACTTC.

This CDR3 reads CASSYSGLAGEQYF. CDR3 nucleotides: TGTGCCAGCAGTTACTCGGGACTAGCGGGAGAGCAGTACTTC. The chain carries TRBV6-5 and TRBJ2-7, with 13 bases aligning to TRBD2. CDR1 is MNHEY, CDR2 SVGAGI, per germline. This CDR3 is 14 amino acids long. Trimming took 0 bases from V and 7 from J; bases not matched to a gene: 0.

Note on this clone: Sequence at one end of the junction differs from germline and may be a read error. The rearrangement links TRBV7-9 to TRBJ2-1; D is possibly TRBD2 (6 bases). This CDR3 has 16 residues. The germline gives CDR1 SEHNR, CDR2 FQNEAQ (reference sequence). For the CDR3, the DNA is TGTTCCAGCAGCCCGCCGGGCGGGGCCTCCTACAATGAGCAGTTCTTC. It codes for CSSSPPGGASYNEQFF.

J is TRBJ1-1 and V is TRBV2; no clear D. The V gene lost 4 bases and the J gene lost 3 bases, with 9 bases spanning the gap. The CDR3 totals 13 residues. CDR1 and CDR2 (germline): SNHLY, FYNNEI. CDR3: CASSGGRDTEAFF. CDR3 nucleotides: TGTGCCAGCAGTGGAGGGAGGGACACTGAAGCTTTCTTT.

J is TRBJ2-7 and V is TRBV7-2; no reliable D call. The germline V and J ends were trimmed by 3 bases and 3 bases, with 6 bases remaining between them. The CDR3 spans 12 residues. The germline V gene encodes CDR1 SGHTA and CDR2 FQGNSA. The CDR3 reads CASSFAGYEQYF. The CDR3 DNA follows: TGTGCCAGCAGCTTTGCAGGCTACGAGCAGTACTTC.

This clone was seen only a few times. V and J are TRBV10-3 and TRBJ1-2; D call uncertain. Trimming pared 3 bases from V and 8 bases from J, leaving 10 bases between. CDR1 is ENHRY, CDR2 SYGVKD, per germline. The CDR3 is made up of 12 amino acids. CDR3: CAISEGSGGYTF. The CDR3 coding sequence is TGTGCCATCAGTGAAGGATCAGGAGGCTACACCTTC.

This chain links TRBV19 with TRBJ1-2, with D maybe TRBD1 (6 bases). The ends were cut back, 2 bases at V and 0 bases at J, with 19 bases in the middle. This CDR3 is built from 18 residues. Germline CDR1 and CDR2: LNHDA and SQIVND (reference sequence). CDR3 sequence (DNA): TGTGCCAGTAGTATAACCCTCGCAGGGGTTAAATCTAACTATGGCTACACCTTC. Translation gives CASSITLAGVKSNYGYTF.

V and J are TRBV19 and TRBJ2-7; 8 bases align to TRBD1. The CDR3 loop spans 14 amino acids. Trimming at V came to 3 bases and at J to 6 bases, leaving 7 bases not matched to a gene. Germline lookup yields CDR1 LNHDA and CDR2 SQIVND (reference sequence). The CDR3 region is CASSIGQGIPEQYF. The CDR3 DNA reads as TGTGCCAGTAGTATCGGACAGGGAATCCCCGAGCAGTACTTC. Full variable domain (missing parts from reference TRBV19 and TRBJ2-7): DGGITQSPKYLFRKEGQNVTLSCEQNLNHDAMYWYRQDPGQGLRLIYYSQIVNDFQKGDIAEGYSVSREKKESFPLTVTSAQKNPTAFYLCASSIGQGIPEQYFGPGTRLTVT.

The gene calls are TRBV30 and TRBJ1-2; D ambiguous. This CDR3 contains 11 residues. Germline V CDR1 and CDR2: GTSNPN, SVGIG (reference sequence). V lost 1 base to trimming and J lost 8 bases, with 8 bases between them. The CDR3 loop reads CAWSDQAGYTF. In DNA form, the CDR3 reads TGTGCCTGGAGTGACCAGGCGGGCTACACCTTC.

This clone has only a few counts. The CDR3 DNA is TGTGCCAGCAGCTTAACTTGGAGTGGAAACACCATATATTTT. It yields the protein CASSLTWSGNTIYF. The chain links TRBV7-2 to TRBJ1-3; no clear D gene. CDR3 size: 14 residues. Germline V gene sequence: CDR1 SGHTA, CDR2 FQGNSA. V was cut by 2 bases and J by 3 bases, with 8 bases left in between.

This chain connects TRBV2 to TRBJ2-1, with 12 positions matching TRBD2. The germline gives CDR1 SNHLY, CDR2 FYNNEI. V trimming: 3 bases; J trimming: 9 bases; junction bases outside the gene matches: 9. The length of the CDR3 is 16 residues. CDR3 amino acids: CASSDPTSGGSGEQFF. For the CDR3, the DNA is TGTGCCAGCAGTGATCCCACTAGCGGGGGGTCGGGTGAGCAGTTCTTC.

The V and J genes are TRBV10-3 and TRBJ2-7; TRBD1 is a possible D gene (5 bases). Germline CDR1 and CDR2: ENHRY and SYGVKD. V was shortened by 4 bases and J by 0 bases, with 10 bases between the two germline ends. The CDR3 is made up of 14 amino acids. CDR3 amino acids: CAISAGISSYEQYF. The CDR3, as DNA: TGTGCCATCAGTGCAGGGATCAGCTCCTACGAGCAGTACTTC.

Regarding this clone: Given the absence of the conserved phenylalanine or tryptophan at the CDR3 end, a read error is likely. This chain joins TRBV18 and TRBJ1-2; D may be TRBD1 (6 bases). V lost 4 bases and J lost 5, with 17 bases in between. Germline values: CDR1 KGHSH, CDR2 LQKENI. This CDR3 spans 15 amino acids. In DNA form, the CDR3 reads TGTGCCAGCTCACTCATTCAAGGGACAACATATGGCTACACCGTC. Residues: CASSLIQGTTYGYTV.

The chain has TRBV7-2 and TRBJ2-5, with a tentative D call TRBD1 (6 bases). The CDR3 runs 14 residues. Germline V lookup: CDR1 SGHTA, CDR2 FQGNSA. V was clipped by 0 bases and J by 5 bases, with 10 bases between them. The CDR3 DNA is TGTGCCAGCAGCTTAGCGGGACACGGGGAGACCCAGTACTTC. It yields the protein CASSLAGHGETQYF.

The CDR3: CASSRWDNYNEQFF. CDR3 coding DNA: TGTGCCAGCAGCAGGTGGGACAACTACAATGAGCAGTTCTTC. The chain recombines TRBV11-2 with TRBJ2-1; D is perhaps TRBD1 (6 bases). CDR1 is SGHAT and CDR2 is FQNNGV in the germline V gene. Trimming left V 5 bases short and J 3 bases short, with 11 bases between. The CDR3 runs to 14 residues.